These 3 T cell receptor beta chains were all obtained from the same sample, sequenced in a study of T cell repertoires in cytomegalovirus infection. TCRdb reanalysed the reads using MiXCR and keeps one entry per CDR3 protein. The sample lists hundreds of thousands of distinct CDR3 sequences, 24% occurring once. What was sequenced was CD8+ T cells from PBMCs. Every receptor here comes from a human donor in good health (CMV status not recorded). Some clones in this sample may be carry-over from other donors' samples.

This clonotype appeared a few times. CDR3: CASSENVGSEAFF. CDR3 nucleotides: TGTGCCAGCAGTGAAAACGTGGGCTCTGAAGCTTTCTTT. J is TRBJ1-1 and V is TRBV25-1; D gene ambiguous. The CDR3 sequence is 13 residues long. V shed 2 bases and J shed 6 bases, with 10 bases lying between them. Germline values: CDR1 MGHDK, CDR2 SYGVNS.

This chain joins TRBV6-6 and TRBJ2-3; 10 bases are shared with TRBD1. CDR3 size: 17 residues. With V trimmed by 1 base and J by 2 bases, 6 bases remained unmatched. Germline lookup yields CDR1 MNHNY and CDR2 SVGAGI (reference sequence). Written as DNA, the CDR3 is TGTGCCAGCAGTTACTTAGGACAGGGGGTGACCACAGATACGCAGTATTTT. This codes for CASSYLGQGVTTDTQYF.

This clonotype was observed a few times. The genes are TRBV2 and TRBJ2-1; D not certain. CDR1 and CDR2 from the germline V gene are SNHLY and FYNNEI. The V end lost 10 bases, the J end lost 0 bases, and 13 bases lay between the germline ends. The CDR3 extends over 14 amino acids. The CDR3 spells CAIQNGSSYNEQFF. CDR3 bases: TGTGCCATACAAAATGGTAGCTCCTACAATGAGCAGTTCTTC.